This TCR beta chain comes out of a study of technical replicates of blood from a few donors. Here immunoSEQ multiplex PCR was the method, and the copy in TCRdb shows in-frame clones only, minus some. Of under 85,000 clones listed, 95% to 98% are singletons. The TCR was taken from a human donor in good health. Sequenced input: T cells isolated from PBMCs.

CDR3 sequence: CSVDASGTDTQYF. The CDR3 bases are TGCAGCGTTGACGCTAGCGGCACAGATACGCAGTATTTT. V gene TRBV29-1 combines with J gene TRBJ2-3; D may be TRBD2 (6 bases). Trimming cost V 3 bases and J 1 base, with 8 bases left between them. Germline V CDR1 and CDR2: SQVTM, ANQGSEA. There are 13 residues in the CDR3.